This record looks at one T cell receptor beta chain sequence and its context. Its antigen is unknown. This record comes from a study of shared clonotypes between healthy human individuals. Germline V lookup: CDR1 LNHNV, CDR2 YYDKDF (reference sequence). Germline trimming cut 3 bases from V and 1 base from J; bases unmatched to any gene: 0. This CDR3 region has 13 residues. Sequencing used immunoSEQ multiplex PCR; TCRdb keeps in-frame clones, though not all of them. The data show 150,000 to 200,000 clones, approximately 92% seen once. Findings and caveats of the study: The sharing of roughly 5% of naive CD4 clonotypes was seen across several donors. Naive subsets generally had larger estimated richness than memory subsets.

This rearrangement joins TRBV15 to TRBJ2-7; 7 bases fit TRBD1. Sequences were obtained from naive CD4+ T cells sorted from blood. This sample's subset: CD45RA+ positively selected. The TCR sequence derives from a woman in her twenties or thirties in good health. The DNA of the CDR3 is TGTGCCACCAGCAGGGACAGGTCCTACGAGCAGTACTTC. This gives the protein CATSRDRSYEQYF.